This T cell receptor beta chain was obtained from a study of cytomegalovirus exposure and HLA in healthy donors listed by TCRdb under 2017. In terms of the full investigation: The 500 to 700 repertoires of the first cohort and the 120 or so validation repertoires were produced on the same platform, according to a later analysis. The study was designed to test whether signatures of past pathogen exposure could be identified by cataloging public T cell receptors. Along with the approximately 600-subject first cohort, a separate validation cohort of 120 different subjects was used. High-throughput TCR immunosequencing, statistical association of individual TCRs with disease status, and machine learning were combined to predict cytomegalovirus infection status. Results and caveats for the whole study, not just this receptor: In vitro tests confirmed that a few of the cytomegalovirus-associated TCR beta chains recognize cytomegalovirus antigens. The classifier was reported to diagnose cytomegalovirus status with high specificity and sensitivity in both the original cohort and the validation cohort. Most TCR sequences were observed very rarely across donors, whereas some public TCRs were present in many individuals. Subsequent analysis determined that TCRs grouped into clusters in the first cohort also showed a tendency toward co-occurrence across the 120 or so validation repertoires, and 85% to 95% of cluster scores exceeded 0. A total of 164 TCR beta chains were listed by the study as associated with cytomegalovirus. It was suggested by the authors that the approach could potentially be generalized to other disease states and immunological phenotypes. The validation cohort had no HLA typing available for a later analysis, so co-occurrence within that cohort was assessed over all 120 repertoires.

The method behind the library was the immunoSEQ multiplex PCR assay. From the authors' description of their analysis: A statistical classification framework was developed to diagnose cytomegalovirus status using the catalog of TCR beta chain sequences. TCRdb provides this immuneACCESS table in a form limited to in-frame rearrangements. Some clones are lacking; in checked studies, under half of them reflect an unresolved V gene, and why the rest are absent is not known. The V and J calls and the clone size are those of that table, but D and trimming were determined from the DNA. Recorded for this sample are 250,000 to 400,000 clones; around 90% of them occurred a single time. The leading ten clones occupy approximately 0.96% of the sample. Donors formed part of the validation cohort, which comprised approximately 130 subjects and was distinct from the first cohort of 670 or so subjects. This clone was counted a few times. Its recognized antigen is unknown. Per-base quality was not reported, and no clone a single base away is much larger than it.

V lost 7 bases and J lost 3 bases; the stretch between them is 15 bases long. According to the germline V gene (reference sequence), CDR1 reads MNHEY and CDR2 reads SMNVEV. From cysteine to phenylalanine, the CDR3 is 15 amino acids long. Only the CDR3 DNA is retained, 45 bases long and in frame from the first base. This TCR was sampled from a man in his thirties or forties in good health and CMV-seronegative. The sequence joins TRBV27 to TRBJ2-2, with an unclear D gene assignment. Sequences were obtained from PBMCs. The sequenced DNA: TGTGCCAGCAAGGTGGGCAACGTTCACACCGGGGAGCTGTTTTTT. Its protein reads: CASKVGNVHTGELFF.